The 24 T cell receptor beta chains given below trace back to one sample, sequenced in a study of shared clonotypes between healthy human individuals. Data came from immunoSEQ multiplex PCR; TCRdb stores just in-frame clones and leaves some out. The repertoire includes around 1 million clones, more than 75% of them detected once, and around 1.4% sits in the top ten. The sequenced sample consisted of memory CD4+ T cells sorted from blood. The subset is: CD45RA-negative fraction. The receptors stem from a man aged 18-30 years in good health.

In this sample, this clone turned up a few times. The same CDR3 can be traced to other DNA sequences in this sample. V gene TRBV7-2 combines with J gene TRBJ1-5; 9 nucleotides line up with TRBD1. There are 14 residues in the CDR3. After removal of 3 bases from V and 4 bases from J, the junction contained 1 base not matched to a gene. CDR1 and CDR2 from the germline V gene are SGHTA and FQGNSA. The CDR3 sequence: CASSLGQGNQPQHF. CDR3 nucleotide sequence: TGTGCCAGCAGCTTGGGACAGGGTAATCAGCCCCAGCATTTT.

The chain recombines TRBV7-9 with TRBJ2-7, with 9 nucleotides matching TRBD2. The CDR3 length is 15 residues. CDR1 is SEHNR, CDR2 FQNEAQ, per germline (reference sequence). V lost 3 bases to trimming and J lost 2 bases; unmatched junction nucleotides: 5. The CDR3 loop reads CASSFAGGLPYEQYF. In nucleotides, the CDR3 is TGTGCCAGCAGCTTTGCGGGAGGGTTGCCCTACGAGCAGTACTTC. Variable domain in full (rest from reference TRBV7-9 and TRBJ2-7): DTGVSQNPRHKITKRGQNVTFRCDPISEHNRLYWYRQTLGQGPEFLTYFQNEAQLEKSRLLSDRFSAERPKGSFSTLEIQRTEQGDSAMYLCASSFAGGLPYEQYFGPGTRLTVT.

The chain employs TRBV7-9 and TRBJ1-2; the D gene is possibly TRBD1 (6 bases). V shed 5 bases and J shed 4 bases, with 11 bases lying between them. Germline V gene data show CDR1 as SEHNR and CDR2 as FQNEAQ (reference sequence). CDR3 size: 13 residues. The CDR3 protein is CASSISQGYGYTF. The CDR3 region has the DNA TGTGCCAGCAGCATTTCACAGGGCTATGGCTACACCTTC.

The chain recombines TRBV27 with TRBJ2-7; D is undetermined. Germline V gives CDR1 MNHEY, CDR2 SMNVEV (reference sequence). This CDR3 region has 10 residues. V gave up 4 bases and J gave up 12 bases, with 10 bases separating them. CDR3 in amino acids: CASSWYHRYF. In DNA, the CDR3 is TGTGCCAGCAGTTGGTACCACAGGTACTTC.

This sequence joins TRBV11-2 and TRBJ2-3; no clear D. The V end lost 5 bases, the J end lost 4 bases, and 10 bases lay between the germline ends. In germline, CDR1 is SGHAT, CDR2 FQNNGV. This CDR3 contains 13 residues. The CDR3 DNA follows: TGTGCCAGCAGCCCCTCCCAGGCAGATACGCAGTATTTT. The encoded protein is CASSPSQADTQYF.

This clone appeared a few times. The junction differs from germline at one of its ends, possibly a read error. V usage is TRBV7-7 and J usage is TRBJ1-1; no firm D call. The CDR3 spans 13 residues. From germline, CDR1 is SSHAT and CDR2 FNYEAQ (reference sequence). CDR3 nucleotide sequence: TGTGCTAGCAGCTCCGACCCGAACACTGAAGCTTTCTTT. Translated, it gives CASSSDPNTEAFF.

The chain uses TRBV6-1 and TRBJ1-5; D ambiguous. The CDR3 length is 12 residues. V was trimmed by 5 bases and J by 11 bases, leaving 13 bases between them. Per germline, CDR1 MNHNS and CDR2 SASEGT. CDR3 in DNA: TGTGCCAGCAGTATCCAATCCTCGGCCCAGCATTTT. Its protein is CASSIQSSAQHF.

The chain joins TRBV5-1 to TRBJ2-7; 8 bases map to TRBD1. The trim removed 2 bases at V and 3 bases at J, leaving 7 bases unmatched. Per germline, CDR1 SGHRS and CDR2 YFSETQ. The CDR3 is 15 residues long. CDR3 sequence (DNA): TGCGCCAGCAGCTTTAATACAGGGGGAAACTACGAGCAGTACTTC. Residues: CASSFNTGGNYEQYF. Variable domain in full (rest from reference TRBV5-1 and TRBJ2-7): KAGVTQTPRYLIKTRGQQVTLSCSPISGHRSVSWYQQTPGQGLQFLFEYFSETQRNKGNFPGRFSGRQFSNSRSEMNVSTLELGDSALYLCASSFNTGGNYEQYFGPGTRLTVT.

This chain joins TRBV4-1 and TRBJ2-1; D may be TRBD2 (5 bases). This CDR3 contains 15 residues. Trimming took 1 base from V and 8 from J, leaving 15 bases between them. In germline, CDR1 is MGHRA, CDR2 YSYEKL. The CDR3 sequence: CASSQGGAARDEQFF. The CDR3 DNA reads as TGCGCCAGCAGCCAAGGTGGAGCGGCCCGGGATGAGCAGTTCTTC.

This clone has just one count. Distinct nucleotide sequences in the sample also encode this CDR3. J is TRBJ1-5 and V is TRBV6-1; D remains unclear. Deletions cut 2 bases from V and 2 bases from J, with 4 bases between. This CDR3 region has 13 residues. CDR1 MNHNS and CDR2 SASEGT come from the germline V gene. The CDR3 coding sequence is TGTGCCAGCAGTGAATTAGGCAATCAGCCCCAGCATTTT. It encodes CASSELGNQPQHF.

V is TRBV10-3 and J is TRBJ1-5; D is unresolved. The germline V and J ends were trimmed by 3 bases and 2 bases, with 8 bases remaining between them. The CDR3 spans 14 residues. Germline-derived CDR1 and CDR2 are ENHRY and SYGVKD. As DNA, the CDR3 is TGTGCCATCAGTGATAATGGCGGCAATCAGCCCCAGCATTTT. Protein product: CAISDNGGNQPQHF.

The DNA of the CDR3 is TGTGCCAGCAGCCCGCTGGGGGGTGAGCAGTTCTTC. Translation: CASSPLGGEQFF. The rearrangement joins TRBV11-2 to TRBJ2-1, with a tentative D call TRBD2 (6 bases). V was cut by 5 bases and J by 9 bases, with 11 bases left in between. The length of the CDR3 is 12 residues. Germline V lookup: CDR1 SGHAT, CDR2 FQNNGV.

In this sample, this clone turned up a few times. This chain joins TRBV6-5 and TRBJ1-5; TRBD1 might be the D (6 bases). The V and J ends lost 6 bases and 3 bases respectively, with 12 bases between them. The length of the CDR3 is 14 residues. The V gene's germline CDR1 is MNHEY and CDR2 SVGAGI. This CDR3 reads CASRRRDINQPQHF. The CDR3, as DNA: TGTGCCAGCAGGCGACGGGACATCAATCAGCCCCAGCATTTT.

The V gene is TRBV2, the J gene TRBJ2-7; D might be TRBD1 (5 bases). Germline V gives CDR1 SNHLY, CDR2 FYNNEI. The CDR3 extends over 15 amino acids. V lost 1 base, J lost 4 bases, and 14 bases lay in between. In nucleotides, the CDR3 is TGTGCCAGCAGTGAAGGGCCAGGGTCGGGTTACGAGCAGTACTTC. Protein: CASSEGPGSGYEQYF.

The chain links TRBV29-1 to TRBJ2-5, with 11 nucleotides matching TRBD2. There are 12 residues in the CDR3. The trim removed 7 bases at V and 5 bases at J, leaving 3 bases unmatched. The germline gives CDR1 SQVTM, CDR2 ANQGSEA. CDR3 bases: TGCAGCGCCCGGACTAGCGGGGAGACCCAGTACTTC. This sequence encodes CSARTSGETQYF.

This chain joins TRBV15 and TRBJ2-5; D unresolved. The germline V and J ends were trimmed by 0 bases and 5 bases, with 10 bases remaining between them. Germline CDR1 and CDR2: LNHNV and YYDKDF (reference sequence). CDR3 length equals 14 residues. CDR3 sequence reads: CATSRDYAEETQYF. CDR3 coding DNA: TGTGCCACCAGCAGAGATTATGCGGAGGAGACCCAGTACTTC.

The chain couples TRBV6-1 to TRBJ2-1; D remains ambiguous. V lost 6 bases and J lost 4, with 4 bases in between. CDR3 length equals 11 residues. Germline-derived CDR1 and CDR2 are MNHNS and SASEGT. CDR3 residues: CASSQYNEQFF. The CDR3 DNA reads TGTGCCAGCAGCCAATACAATGAGCAGTTCTTC.

This chain joins TRBV5-4 and TRBJ1-3; 8 nucleotides match TRBD1. The junction had 7 bases not matched to a gene; V was cut back by 4 bases and J by 1 base. The CDR3 is 16 amino acids. The germline gives CDR1 SGHNT, CDR2 YYREEE (reference sequence). CDR3 nucleotide sequence: TGTGCCAGCAGCCCGACAGGGGACAAATCTGGAAACACCATATATTTT. This codes for CASSPTGDKSGNTIYF.

Worth noting for this clone: Other nucleotide sequences in the sample specify the same CDR3. This rearrangement joins TRBV19 to TRBJ2-3; D is perhaps TRBD2 (6 bases). The CDR3 is made up of 15 amino acids. Trimming took 3 bases from V and 2 from J, leaving 12 bases between them. CDR1 and CDR2 from the germline V gene are LNHDA and SQIVND (reference sequence). CDR3 residues: CASSMGSGSTDTQYF. In DNA form, the CDR3 reads TGTGCCAGTAGTATGGGTAGCGGATCCACAGATACGCAGTATTTT.

The V call is TRBV7-2, the J call TRBJ1-6, with D unclear. This CDR3 has 14 residues. Germline CDR1 and CDR2: SGHTA and FQGNSA. Trimming stripped 1 base from V and 7 bases from J, with 8 bases between. CDR3 loop: CASSLGAGNSPLHF. The CDR3 bases are TGTGCCAGCAGCTTAGGCGCCGGAAATTCACCCCTCCACTTT.

The V and J genes are TRBV5-8 and TRBJ1-1, with a tentative D call TRBD1 (5 bases). This CDR3 is built from 14 residues. Trimming removed 5 bases at V and 1 base at J, with 12 bases between. CDR1 and CDR2 from the germline V gene are SGHTS and YDEGEE. The CDR3 nucleotides read TGTGCCAGCAGACCGGGACTCCAGAACACTGAAGCTTTCTTT. It yields the protein CASRPGLQNTEAFF.

The chain couples TRBV2 to TRBJ1-2, with a tentative D call TRBD1 (6 bases). Germline V gene lookup returns CDR1 SNHLY and CDR2 FYNNEI. This CDR3 is 14 amino acids long. Trimming cost V 5 bases and J 4 bases, with 14 bases left between them. The chain's CDR3 is CASSKEDSLYGYTF. Here the CDR3 DNA reads TGTGCCAGCAGTAAAGAGGACAGCCTCTATGGCTACACCTTC.

The chain uses TRBV2 and TRBJ1-2; D perhaps matches TRBD1 (5 bases). The CDR3 covers 14 residues. V lost 7 bases and J lost 1, with 13 bases in between. Germline V gene data show CDR1 as SNHLY and CDR2 as FYNNEI. The CDR3 bases are TGTGCCAGCAAAGTCCGGGACTTTAACTATGGCTACACCTTC. This encodes CASKVRDFNYGYTF.

The chain joins TRBV6-5 to TRBJ1-2, with no clear D. The germline CDR1 and CDR2 sequences are MNHEY and SVGAGI. Trimming took 4 bases from V and 0 from J, leaving 6 bases between them. This CDR3 region has 13 residues. In nucleotides, the CDR3 is TGTGCCAGCAGTTGGGCAGCTAACTATGGCTACACCTTC. As protein: CASSWAANYGYTF.